This TCR beta chain was identified during a study of blood T cell repertoires in COVID-19. A single count supports this clone. The same CDR3 can be traced to other DNA sequences in this sample. J lost 5 bases, V lost 4 bases, and 2 bases had no gene match. Germline V CDR1 and CDR2: KGHDR, SFDVKD. CDR3 length: 13 amino acids. This table comes from immunoSEQ multiplex PCR, and its TCRdb copy is limited to in-frame clones, with some not included. Of about 200,000 clones listed, roughly nine tenths are singletons. The receptor was derived from a woman in her 70s with acute or convalescent COVID-19. This chain connects TRBV24-1 to TRBJ2-3; 7 nucleotides match TRBD1. The specimen sequenced was peripheral blood. CDR3 loop: CATSDYRGDTQYF. CDR3 in DNA: TGTGCCACCAGTGACTACAGGGGAGATACGCAGTATTTT.